This T cell receptor beta chain was captured by sequencing in a study of cytomegalovirus exposure and HLA in healthy donors. Background on the study: From donors who were HLA-typed, an early data release held 80 million to 85 million unique TCRs.

This CDR3 region has 13 residues. Trimming stripped 5 bases from V and 4 bases from J, with 9 bases between. In germline, CDR1 is SGHAT, CDR2 FQNNGV. 60 Vbeta and 13 Jbeta primers were used in PCR. Sequencing used immunoSEQ multiplex PCR; TCRdb keeps in-frame clones, though not all of them. Among some 130,000 clones listed, about four fifths were seen once. This receptor was identified in a man younger than 35 in good health and CMV-seronegative. Source material: PBMCs. The chain uses TRBV11-2 and TRBJ1-3; D ambiguous. The CDR3 DNA follows: TGTGCCAGCAGCCGGACTGAAGGAAACACCATATATTTT. Its protein product is CASSRTEGNTIYF. The entire variable domain, with the rest obtained from reference TRBV11-2 and TRBJ1-3, is as follows: EAGVAQSPRYKIIEKRQSVAFWCNPISGHATLYWYQQILGQGPKLLIQFQNNGVVDDSQLPKDRFSAERLKGVDSTLKIQPAKLEDSAVYLCASSRTEGNTIYFGEGSWLTVV.